This T cell receptor beta chain appears in the sequencing data of a study of T cell responses to AZD1222 COVID-19 vaccine. Broader study findings: Sampled repertoires all dated from after the peak T cell response.

Notes on this clone: The target antigen is unknown.

The data were produced by immunoSEQ multiplex PCR, yet TCRdb's version contains in-frame clones alone and is incomplete. The table has more than 95,000 clones, around nine tenths seen once; the top ten hold around 30%. The CDR3 contains 17 residues. The sample was peripheral blood, taken on day 0 of AZD1222 vaccination. The chain couples TRBV21-1 to TRBJ1-2; the tabulated D call, TRBD1, remains unverified against the DNA. TRBV21-1 is noted as a pseudogene. The source of this sequence is an adult in good health. CDR3 coding DNA: TGTGCCAGCAGCAAAGAGCCCAGTTACAGGGACGAGAATGGCTACACCTTC. It translates to CASSKEPSYRDENGYTF.